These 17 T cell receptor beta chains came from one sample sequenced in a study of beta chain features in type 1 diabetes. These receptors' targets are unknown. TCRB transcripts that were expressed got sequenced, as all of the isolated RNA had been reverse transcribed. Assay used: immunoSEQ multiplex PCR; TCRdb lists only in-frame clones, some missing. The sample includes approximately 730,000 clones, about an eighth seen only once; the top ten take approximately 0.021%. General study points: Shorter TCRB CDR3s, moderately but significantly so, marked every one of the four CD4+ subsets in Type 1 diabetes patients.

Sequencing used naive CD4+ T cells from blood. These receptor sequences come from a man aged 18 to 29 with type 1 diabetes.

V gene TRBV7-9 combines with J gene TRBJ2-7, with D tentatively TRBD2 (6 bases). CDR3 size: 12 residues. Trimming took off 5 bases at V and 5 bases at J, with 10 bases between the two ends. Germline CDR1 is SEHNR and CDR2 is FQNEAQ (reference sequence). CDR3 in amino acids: CASSLGGHEQYF. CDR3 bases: TGTGCCAGCAGCCTCGGAGGGCACGAGCAGTACTTC.

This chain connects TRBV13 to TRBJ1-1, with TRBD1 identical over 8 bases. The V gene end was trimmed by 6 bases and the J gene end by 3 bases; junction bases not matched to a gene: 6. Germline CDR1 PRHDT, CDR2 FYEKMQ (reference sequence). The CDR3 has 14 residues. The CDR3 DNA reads TGTGCCAGCAGACTCACAGGGGGTTACACTGAAGCTTTCTTT. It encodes CASRLTGGYTEAFF.

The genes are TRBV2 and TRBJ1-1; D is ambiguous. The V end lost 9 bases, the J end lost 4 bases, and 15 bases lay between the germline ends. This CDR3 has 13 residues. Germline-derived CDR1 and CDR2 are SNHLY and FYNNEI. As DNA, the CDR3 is TGTGCCAGTATTGTCAAGCAGTTCACTGAAGCTTTCTTT. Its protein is CASIVKQFTEAFF. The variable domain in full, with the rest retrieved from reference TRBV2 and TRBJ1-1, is EPEVTQTPSHQVTQMGQEVILRCVPISNHLYFYWYRQILGQKVEFLVSFYNNEISEKSEIFDDQFSVERPDGSNFTLKIRSTKLEDSAMYFCASIVKQFTEAFFGQGTRLTVV.

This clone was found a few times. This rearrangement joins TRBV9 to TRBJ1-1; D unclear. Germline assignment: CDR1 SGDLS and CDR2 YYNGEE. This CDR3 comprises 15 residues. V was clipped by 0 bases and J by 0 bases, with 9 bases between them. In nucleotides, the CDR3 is TGTGCCAGCAGCGTAGAGGACGGCATGAACACTGAAGCTTTCTTT. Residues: CASSVEDGMNTEAFF.

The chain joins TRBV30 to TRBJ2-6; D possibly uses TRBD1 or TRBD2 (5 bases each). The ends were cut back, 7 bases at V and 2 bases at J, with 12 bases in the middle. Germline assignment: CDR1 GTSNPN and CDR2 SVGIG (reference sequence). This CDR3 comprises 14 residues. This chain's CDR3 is CAFPRDPGANVLTF. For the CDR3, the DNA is TGTGCCTTCCCTCGGGACCCTGGGGCCAACGTCCTGACTTTC.

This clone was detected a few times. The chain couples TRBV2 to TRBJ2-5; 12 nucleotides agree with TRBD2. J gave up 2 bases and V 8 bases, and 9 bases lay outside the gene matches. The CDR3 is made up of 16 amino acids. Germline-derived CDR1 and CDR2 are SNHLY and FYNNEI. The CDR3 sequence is CASRKIGLAGQETQYF. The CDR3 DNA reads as TGTGCCAGCCGCAAAATTGGACTAGCGGGGCAAGAGACCCAGTACTTC.

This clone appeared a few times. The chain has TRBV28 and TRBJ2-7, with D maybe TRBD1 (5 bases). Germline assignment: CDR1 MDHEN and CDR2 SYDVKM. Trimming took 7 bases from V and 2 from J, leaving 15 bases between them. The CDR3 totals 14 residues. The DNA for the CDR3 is TGTGCCAGCAACCAGCCCCGACAGACCTACGAGCAGTACTTC. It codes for CASNQPRQTYEQYF.

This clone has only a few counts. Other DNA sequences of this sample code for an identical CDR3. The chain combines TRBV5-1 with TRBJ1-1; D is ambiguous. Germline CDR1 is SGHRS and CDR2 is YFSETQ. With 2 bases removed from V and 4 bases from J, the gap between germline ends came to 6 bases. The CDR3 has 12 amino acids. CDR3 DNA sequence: TGCGCCAGCAGCTTCCAAGGCACTGAAGCTTTCTTT. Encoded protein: CASSFQGTEAFF.

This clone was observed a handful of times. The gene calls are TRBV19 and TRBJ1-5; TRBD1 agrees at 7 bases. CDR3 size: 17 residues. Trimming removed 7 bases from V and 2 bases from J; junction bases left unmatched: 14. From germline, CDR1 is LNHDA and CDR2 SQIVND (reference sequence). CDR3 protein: CASTRYSLTGGNQPQHF. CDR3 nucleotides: TGTGCCAGTACCAGATATTCTCTTACAGGGGGCAATCAGCCCCAGCATTTT. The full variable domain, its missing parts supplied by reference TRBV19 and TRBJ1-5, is DGGITQSPKYLFRKEGQNVTLSCEQNLNHDAMYWYRQDPGQGLRLIYYSQIVNDFQKGDIAEGYSVSREKKESFPLTVTSAQKNPTAFYLCASTRYSLTGGNQPQHFGDGTRLSIL.

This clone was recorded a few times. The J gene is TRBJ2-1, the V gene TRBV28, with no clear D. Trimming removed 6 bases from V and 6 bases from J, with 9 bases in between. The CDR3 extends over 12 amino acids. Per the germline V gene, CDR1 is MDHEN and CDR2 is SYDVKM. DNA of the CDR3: TGTGCCAGCAGCCTGATACCCAATGAGCAGTTCTTC. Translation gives CASSLIPNEQFF.

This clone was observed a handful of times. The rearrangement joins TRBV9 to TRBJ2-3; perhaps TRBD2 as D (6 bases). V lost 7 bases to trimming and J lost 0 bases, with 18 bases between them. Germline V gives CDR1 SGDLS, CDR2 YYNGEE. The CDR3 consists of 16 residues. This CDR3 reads CASADGGHPSTDTQYF. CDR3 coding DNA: TGTGCCAGCGCGGACGGGGGTCACCCTAGCACAGATACGCAGTATTTT.

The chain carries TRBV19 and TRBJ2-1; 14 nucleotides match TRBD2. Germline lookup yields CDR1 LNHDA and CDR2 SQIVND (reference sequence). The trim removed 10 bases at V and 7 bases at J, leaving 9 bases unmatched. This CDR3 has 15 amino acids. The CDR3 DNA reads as TGTGCCATAGGGCGACTAGCGGGGGGGCGTAATGAGCAGTTCTTC. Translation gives CAIGRLAGGRNEQFF.

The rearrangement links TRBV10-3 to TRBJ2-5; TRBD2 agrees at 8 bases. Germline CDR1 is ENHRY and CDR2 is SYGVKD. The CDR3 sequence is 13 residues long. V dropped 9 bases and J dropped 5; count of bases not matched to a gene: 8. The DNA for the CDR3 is TGTGCCATAGAGCGGGGGCTCGGGGAGACCCAGTACTTC. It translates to CAIERGLGETQYF.

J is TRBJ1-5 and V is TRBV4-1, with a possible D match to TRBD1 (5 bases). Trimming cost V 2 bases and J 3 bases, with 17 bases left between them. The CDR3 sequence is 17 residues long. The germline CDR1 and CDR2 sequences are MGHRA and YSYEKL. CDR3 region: CASSQKTGTALNQPQHF. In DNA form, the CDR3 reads TGCGCCAGCAGCCAAAAGACCGGGACGGCTCTCAATCAGCCCCAGCATTTT.

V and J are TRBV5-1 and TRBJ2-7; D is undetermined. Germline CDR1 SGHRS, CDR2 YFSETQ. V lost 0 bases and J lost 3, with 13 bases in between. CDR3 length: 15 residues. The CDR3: CASSLDRVWDYEQYF. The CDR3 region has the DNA TGCGCCAGCAGCTTGGATCGGGTATGGGACTACGAGCAGTACTTC.

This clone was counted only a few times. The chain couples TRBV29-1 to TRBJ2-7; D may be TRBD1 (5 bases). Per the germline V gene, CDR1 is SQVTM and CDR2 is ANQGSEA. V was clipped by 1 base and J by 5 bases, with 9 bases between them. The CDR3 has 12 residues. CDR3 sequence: CSVEGQSDEQYF. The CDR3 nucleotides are TGCAGCGTTGAAGGACAGTCCGACGAGCAGTACTTC.

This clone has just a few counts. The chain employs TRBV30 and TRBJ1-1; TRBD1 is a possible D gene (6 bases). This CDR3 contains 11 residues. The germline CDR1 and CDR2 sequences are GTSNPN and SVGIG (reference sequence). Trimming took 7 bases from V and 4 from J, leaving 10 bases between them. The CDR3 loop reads CALQGTTEAFF. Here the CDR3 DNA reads TGTGCCTTGCAGGGGACCACTGAAGCTTTCTTT. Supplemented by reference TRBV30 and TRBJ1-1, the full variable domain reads SQTIHQWPATLVQPVGSPLSLECTVEGTSNPNLYWYRQAAGRGLQLLFYSVGIGQISSEVPQNLSASRPQDRQFILSSKKLLLSDSGFYLCALQGTTEAFFGQGTRLTVV.